These T cell receptor beta chains were read from a single sample in a study of blood T cell repertoires in COVID-19. Profiling relied on immunoSEQ multiplex PCR, and the TCRdb table lists in-frame clones only, not all of them. In the table there are 380,000 or so clones, 80% to 90% of which are singletons. Sequenced material: peripheral blood. Source of these receptors: a man aged 40-50 years with acute or convalescent COVID-19. CDR3s include the opening cysteine and the closing phenylalanine or tryptophan. The D gene is left open where the match is weak. Only some rows state a clone size, as once, few, many or a class for expanded clones.

J gene,V gene,D gene,clone size,CDR3 protein,CDR3 DNA
TRBJ2-1,TRBV30,TRBD2,NA,CAWREWGRAAYNEQFF,TGTGCCTGGAGGGAATGGGGGAGGGCCGCTTACAATGAGCAGTTCTTC
TRBJ1-1,TRBV10-3,TRBD1,NA,CAIRSDRRNTEAFF,TGTGCCATCAGGTCGGACAGGAGGAACACTGAAGCTTTCTTT
TRBJ1-2,TRBV6-6,NA,NA,CASRPTENYGYTF,TGTGCCAGCAGACCGACTGAAAACTATGGCTACACCTTC
TRBJ2-7,TRBV7-2,TRBD1,NA,CASSSSQGAYEQYF,TGTGCCAGCAGCTCGTCTCAGGGGGCCTACGAGCAGTACTTC
TRBJ1-2,TRBV2,NA,NA,CASSVLSPPGYTF,TGTGCCAGCAGTGTTTTGTCTCCCCCTGGCTACACCTTC
TRBJ1-2,TRBV19,NA,NA,CASSLRTTGKHGYTF,TGTGCCAGTAGTCTACGAACGACTGGAAAACATGGCTACACCTTC
TRBJ2-3,TRBV7-2,TRBD2,once,CASRGGLAGATIADTQYF,TGTGCCAGCAGAGGCGGGCTAGCGGGTGCCACTATTGCAGATACGCAGTATTTT
TRBJ2-1,TRBV27,TRBD1,once,CASRTKGDRDYNEQFF,TGTGCCAGCAGAACTAAGGGGGACAGGGATTACAATGAGCAGTTCTTC
TRBJ1-2,TRBV2,TRBD1,NA,CASSPGQGAYGYTF,TGTGCCAGCAGTCCCGGACAGGGGGCCTATGGCTACACCTTC
TRBJ2-3,TRBV24-1,TRBD1,NA,CATSDNTGVDTQYF,TGTGCCACCAGTGATAATACAGGGGTAGATACGCAGTATTTT